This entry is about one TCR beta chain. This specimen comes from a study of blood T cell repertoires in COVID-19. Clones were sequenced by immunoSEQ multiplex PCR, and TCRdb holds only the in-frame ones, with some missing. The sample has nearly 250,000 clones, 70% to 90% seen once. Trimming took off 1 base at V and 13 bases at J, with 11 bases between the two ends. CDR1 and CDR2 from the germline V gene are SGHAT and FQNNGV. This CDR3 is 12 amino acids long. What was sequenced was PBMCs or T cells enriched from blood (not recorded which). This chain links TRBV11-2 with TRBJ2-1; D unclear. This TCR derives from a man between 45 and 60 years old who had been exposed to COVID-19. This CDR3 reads CASSLVLPSQFF. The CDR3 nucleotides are TGTGCCAGCAGCTTAGTTTTGCCCAGTCAGTTCTTC.